These 18 T cell receptor beta chains were all obtained from the same sample, sequenced in a study of vaccination and CD4 T cells after COVID-19. These TCRs' antigens remain unknown. The Oncomine TCR Beta short-read assay was what sequenced the DNA obtained from cultured CD4+ T cells. One entry per CDR3 protein results from TCRdb running MiXCR on the PCR reads. The sample lists thousands of distinct CDR3 sequences, 45% seen once, with approximately 10% in the top ten. As for treatment: approximately 10-day PBMC culture with coronavirus spike peptide pools or control peptides (ViraFEST assay). Those CD4+ T cells from the unexposed donor predate the COVID-19 pandemic (2011-2018). The sample taken for sequencing was CD4+ T cells from blood, cultured in vitro. The receptors come from a human donor in good health.

In its sample, this clonotype was seen a few times. This chain uses TRBV2 with TRBJ1-3; D may be TRBD1 (5 bases). Trimming removed 2 bases from V and 9 bases from J, with 11 bases in between. This CDR3 has 13 amino acids. Germline V gives CDR1 SNHLY, CDR2 FYNNEI. The CDR3 bases are TGTGCCAGCAGTGAAATAGGTGGGGGCACCATATATTTT. It is translated as CASSEIGGGTIYF.

The CDR3 sequence: CASSLSSGNYEQYF. CDR3 nucleotide sequence: TGTGCCAGCAGCTTGTCCTCGGGGAACTACGAGCAGTACTTC. The rearrangement joins TRBV7-2 to TRBJ2-7, with TRBD2 as a possible D gene (5 bases). V was pared by 3 bases and J by 3 bases, with 12 bases between. CDR3 length: 14 amino acids. CDR1 is SGHTA and CDR2 is FQGNSA in the germline V gene.

This clonotype was counted a few times. This chain links TRBV7-9 with TRBJ1-1, with a tentative D call TRBD1 (5 bases). This CDR3 contains 15 residues. Between the trimmed V and J ends, which lost 2 bases and 1 base, there was a span of 11 bases. Germline values: CDR1 SEHNR, CDR2 FQNEAQ (reference sequence). The CDR3 DNA is TGTGCCAGCAGCTTAAGGGGAACGGGGAACACTGAAGCTTTCTTT. Protein: CASSLRGTGNTEAFF.

V usage is TRBV6-2 or TRBV6-3 and J usage is TRBJ1-5; D gene ambiguous. CDR3 length: 12 residues. Germline V gene data show CDR1 as MNHEY and CDR2 as SVGEGT. The V and J ends lost 4 bases and 4 bases respectively, with 5 bases between them. The CDR3 DNA sequence: TGTGCCAGCAGTTCCCCGAATCAGCCCCAGCATTTT. It is translated as CASSSPNQPQHF.

This clonotype turned up a few times. This chain uses TRBV7-2 with TRBJ2-3; D is undetermined. Trimming took 5 bases from V and 5 from J, leaving 8 bases between them. Germline CDR1 SGHTA, CDR2 FQGNSA. This CDR3 spans 12 amino acids. CDR3 amino acids: CASSPHGDTQYF. CDR3 in DNA: TGTGCCAGCAGCCCACACGGAGATACGCAGTATTTT.

The gene calls are TRBV19 and TRBJ2-3, with a possible D match to TRBD1 (5 bases). The CDR3 is made up of 13 amino acids. Trimming removed 4 bases at V and 1 base at J, with 6 bases between. Germline CDR1 is LNHDA and CDR2 is SQIVND (reference sequence). Here the CDR3 DNA reads TGTGCCAGTAGTAGGGGCGGCACAGATACGCAGTATTTT. This gives the protein CASSRGGTDTQYF.

The chain has TRBV20-1 and TRBJ2-1; no clear D gene. This CDR3 has 15 amino acids. Germline values: CDR1 DFQATT, CDR2 SNEGSKA (reference sequence). V gave up 5 bases and J gave up 4 bases, with 18 bases separating them. CDR3 sequence: CSASPSRPSYNEQFF. Here the CDR3 DNA reads TGCAGTGCTTCGCCTTCGCGTCCGAGTTACAATGAGCAGTTCTTC.

The V gene is TRBV2, the J gene TRBJ1-5; no clear D. Germline V gene data show CDR1 as SNHLY and CDR2 as FYNNEI. The V gene lost 6 bases and the J gene lost 2 bases, with 8 bases spanning the gap. The CDR3 covers 13 residues. CDR3 region: CASSHDGNQPQHF. Written as DNA, the CDR3 is TGTGCCAGCAGCCATGATGGCAATCAGCCCCAGCATTTT.

V usage is TRBV27 and J usage is TRBJ1-5, with D perhaps matching TRBD1 (6 bases). V shed 2 bases and J shed 9 bases, with 23 bases lying between them. Germline V gene lookup returns CDR1 MNHEY and CDR2 SMNVEV (reference sequence). The CDR3 covers 17 residues. CDR3 amino acids: CASSLIFGRDTPGPQHF. The CDR3 nucleotides read TGTGCCAGCAGTTTAATCTTCGGCAGGGACACCCCTGGGCCCCAGCATTTT.

Only a few counts were recorded for this clonotype. The chain joins TRBV5-1 to TRBJ2-5, with 8 bases that match TRBD2. V shed 4 bases and J 7 bases; nucleotides not matched to a gene: 9. Germline assignment: CDR1 SGHRS and CDR2 YFSETQ. This CDR3 comprises 14 residues. As DNA, the CDR3 is TGCGCCAGCAGCCCAAGCGGGAGCAAAGGGACCCAGTACTTC. Translated: CASSPSGSKGTQYF.

The CDR3 here is CASSIGQGGSYEQYF. The CDR3 coding sequence is TGTGCCAGTAGTATAGGACAGGGAGGCTCCTACGAGCAGTACTTC. The V call is TRBV19, the J call TRBJ2-7; weak D call: TRBD1 (7 bases). Germline loops: CDR1 LNHDA, CDR2 SQIVND (reference sequence). The CDR3 is made up of 15 amino acids. Between the trimmed V and J ends, which lost 1 base and 0 bases, there was a span of 10 bases.

The rearrangement links TRBV6-1 to TRBJ2-1; D may correspond to TRBD1 or TRBD2 (5 bases each). The CDR3 extends over 19 amino acids. CDR1 MNHNS and CDR2 SASEGT come from the germline V gene. V lost 3 bases, J lost 0 bases, and 21 bases lay in between. The CDR3 DNA follows: TGTGCCAGCAGTGAGGCGGAGGTAGGGGTCATCGGCTCCTACAATGAGCAGTTCTTC. Protein sequence: CASSEAEVGVIGSYNEQFF.

The chain links TRBV2 to TRBJ2-5; unclear D gene. V lost 1 base, J lost 7 bases, and 7 bases lay in between. CDR1 and CDR2 from the germline V gene are SNHLY and FYNNEI. The CDR3 has 12 residues. The CDR3 spells CASSEGWGTQYF. The CDR3 nucleotides read TGTGCCAGCAGTGAAGGATGGGGGACCCAGTACTTC. The full variable domain, in which reference TRBV2 and TRBJ2-5 provide the parts outside the CDR3, is EPEVTQTPSHQVTQMGQEVILRCVPISNHLYFYWYRQILGQKVEFLVSFYNNEISEKSEIFDDQFSVERPDGSNFTLKIRSTKLEDSAMYFCASSEGWGTQYFGPGTRLLVL.

This clonotype was counted a few times. This chain connects TRBV20-1 to TRBJ2-1; 8 bases map to TRBD2. CDR1 DFQATT and CDR2 SNEGSKA come from the germline V gene (reference sequence). With 0 bases clipped from V and 6 bases from J, the junction kept 10 bases outside the gene matches. The CDR3 is made up of 16 amino acids. CDR3 amino acids: CSAREPPGLASNEQFF. The CDR3 region has the DNA TGCAGTGCTAGAGAACCCCCCGGACTAGCATCCAATGAGCAGTTCTTC.

This sequence joins TRBV30 and TRBJ1-5, with D hard to call. Trimming pared 2 bases from V and 0 bases from J, leaving 5 bases between. Germline-derived CDR1 and CDR2 are GTSNPN and SVGIG (reference sequence). CDR3 size: 13 residues. CDR3 in DNA: TGTGCCTGGAGTTGGGATAGCAATCAGCCCCAGCATTTT. Translated: CAWSWDSNQPQHF.

This clonotype was counted between two and nine times. The V gene is TRBV7-9, the J gene TRBJ1-1; perhaps TRBD1 as D (5 bases). Trimming removed 2 bases from V and 3 bases from J, with 10 bases in between. The CDR3 has 14 residues. The germline V gene encodes CDR1 SEHNR and CDR2 FQNEAQ (reference sequence). Here the CDR3 reads CASSLHDSDTEAFF. CDR3 bases: TGTGCCAGCAGCTTACACGACAGTGACACTGAAGCTTTCTTT.

The rearrangement joins TRBV19 to TRBJ1-6; 7 bases fit TRBD1. The CDR3 spans 19 residues. Unmatched junction bases numbered 12, after V lost 4 bases and J lost 0 bases. Per the germline V gene, CDR1 is LNHDA and CDR2 is SQIVND (reference sequence). The CDR3 region is CASSKQGSSYSSYNSPLHF. The CDR3 region has the DNA TGTGCCAGTAGTAAACAGGGGAGTTCGTATAGCTCCTATAATTCACCCCTCCACTTT.

V gene TRBV11-2 combines with J gene TRBJ2-1; 16 bases line up with TRBD2. Trimming at V came to 5 bases and at J to 5 bases, leaving 9 bases not matched to a gene. The CDR3 is made up of 18 amino acids. Germline loops: CDR1 SGHAT, CDR2 FQNNGV. CDR3 bases: TGTGCCAGCAGCCCCGGGACTAGCGGGAGGGCCGTTCACAATGAGCAGTTCTTC. Translating gives CASSPGTSGRAVHNEQFF.